These 23 T cell receptor beta chains originate from one sample sequenced in a study of blood T cell repertoires in COVID-19. Method: immunoSEQ multiplex PCR; TCRdb's copy keeps in-frame clones and lacks some. The data show roughly 79,000 clones, with roughly 89% seen just once and 3.5% held by the top ten. Source material: peripheral blood. Receptors were obtained from a man aged 50 or older with acute or convalescent COVID-19.

This rearrangement joins TRBV6-2 or TRBV6-3 to TRBJ2-5, with 9 bases identical to TRBD2. The germline CDR1 and CDR2 sequences are MNHEY and SVGEGT. This CDR3 has 16 amino acids. V shed 2 bases and J 4 bases; nucleotides not matched to a gene: 8. The CDR3 coding sequence is TGTGCCAGCAGTTACGAGGGGACTAGCATTCGAGAGACCCAGTACTTC. Its translation: CASSYEGTSIRETQYF.

The chain recombines TRBV3-1 (or the pseudogene TRBV3-2) with TRBJ2-1; 8 nucleotides line up with TRBD1. The CDR3 runs 16 residues. The germline CDR1 and CDR2 sequences are LGHDT and YNNKEL (reference sequence). Losses at the gene ends were 5 bases for V and 6 bases for J; bases not matched to a gene: 12. The CDR3 loop is CASSTLGQGALNEQFF. The CDR3 region has the DNA TGTGCCAGCAGCACACTGGGCCAGGGGGCTCTCAATGAGCAGTTCTTC.

This chain uses TRBV3-1 (or the pseudogene TRBV3-2) with TRBJ2-7; D gene ambiguous. Germline lookup yields CDR1 LGHDT and CDR2 YNNKEL (reference sequence). V shed 1 base and J shed 6 bases, with 10 bases lying between them. This CDR3 has 13 residues. This chain's CDR3 is CASSQGTGGEQYF. The CDR3 nucleotides read TGTGCCAGCAGCCAAGGTACCGGTGGCGAGCAGTACTTC.

The chain has TRBV7-8 and TRBJ1-5; TRBD1 is a possible D gene (6 bases). The germline CDR1 and CDR2 sequences are SGHVS and FQNEAQ. With 4 bases removed from V and 0 bases from J, the gap between germline ends came to 16 bases. This CDR3 contains 17 residues. The CDR3 is CASSSKTGDHSNQPQHF. The CDR3 DNA follows: TGTGCCAGCAGCTCAAAGACAGGAGATCATAGCAATCAGCCCCAGCATTTT.

The chain combines TRBV29-1 with TRBJ2-5, with 7 bases lining up with TRBD1. V lost 2 bases, J lost 2 bases, and 8 bases stayed unmatched. This CDR3 comprises 15 residues. Germline CDR1 SQVTM, CDR2 ANQGSEA. CDR3 in DNA: TGCAGCGTTGAAAAGTGGGACAGCTATCAAGAGACCCAGTACTTC. Translation: CSVEKWDSYQETQYF. Together with reference TRBV29-1 and TRBJ2-5, the CDR3 gives the full variable domain: SAVISQKPSRDICQRGTSLTIQCQVDSQVTMMFWYRQQPGQSLTLIATANQGSEATYESGFVIDKFPISRPNLTFSTLTVSNMSPEDSSIYLCSVEKWDSYQETQYFGPGTRLLVL.

This rearrangement joins TRBV5-1 to TRBJ2-1; 7 nucleotides match TRBD1. The CDR3 has 13 amino acids. V trimming: 4 bases; J trimming: 5 bases; junction bases outside the gene matches: 3. Looked up from germline, CDR1 is SGHRS and CDR2 is YFSETQ. The CDR3 loop is CASSTTGNNEQFF. The DNA for the CDR3 is TGCGCCAGCAGCACGACAGGGAACAATGAGCAGTTCTTC.

The V and J genes are TRBV19 and TRBJ1-2, with D unresolved. Germline V gene data show CDR1 as LNHDA and CDR2 as SQIVND (reference sequence). The CDR3 is made up of 12 amino acids. The V end lost 0 bases, the J end lost 5 bases, and 4 bases lay between the germline ends. CDR3 amino acids: CASSIERYGYTF. DNA of the CDR3: TGTGCCAGTAGTATAGAGAGATATGGCTACACCTTC.

This clone has a count of ten or more. J is TRBJ2-3 and V is TRBV7-6, with TRBD2 matching over 8 bases. Germline CDR1 reads SGHVS; CDR2 reads FNYEAQ. The CDR3 totals 15 residues. The ends lost 4 bases at V and 5 bases at J; junction bases unmatched: 8. CDR3 in amino acids: CASSSSGTRLDTQYF. The CDR3 DNA reads TGTGCCAGCAGCTCCTCCGGGACTAGGCTAGATACGCAGTATTTT.

V gene TRBV14 combines with J gene TRBJ2-1; 9 bases line up with TRBD2. J lost 15 bases, V lost 4 bases, and 13 bases had no gene match. This CDR3 is 14 amino acids long. Germline values: CDR1 SGHDN, CDR2 FVKESK. The CDR3 is CASSLGFEREDRFF. CDR3 DNA: TGTGCCAGCAGCCTTGGCTTCGAGCGGGAGGATCGGTTCTTC.

This chain links TRBV2 with TRBJ2-1; TRBD1 might be the D (8 bases). This CDR3 has 15 residues. Germline loops: CDR1 SNHLY, CDR2 FYNNEI. V was trimmed by 2 bases and J by 4 bases, leaving 12 bases between them. The DNA for the CDR3 is TGTGCCAGCAGTGAACAACAGGGGGGGTACAATGAGCAGTTCTTC. Residues: CASSEQQGGYNEQFF.

This clone appeared a single time. The chain has TRBV4-1 and TRBJ2-1; TRBD2 matches 16 bases. The CDR3 is made up of 18 amino acids. Per the germline V gene, CDR1 is MGHRA and CDR2 is YSYEKL. The V segment lost 4 bases and the J segment 3 bases; nucleotides outside the gene matches: 6. The CDR3 DNA follows: TGCGCCAGCAGCCGGGGGACTAGCGGGGGGGCCCTCTACAATGAGCAGTTCTTC. Translating gives CASSRGTSGGALYNEQFF.

This sequence joins TRBV6-1 and TRBJ1-5, with D uncertain. This CDR3 has 14 residues. Germline CDR1 is MNHNS and CDR2 is SASEGT. The V end was cut by 1 base, the J end by 6 bases, with 10 bases between. In DNA, the CDR3 is TGTGCCAGCAGTGAAGTCGGGTTTGGTCAGCCCCAGCATTTT. Amino acids: CASSEVGFGQPQHF.

This sequence joins TRBV11-2 and TRBJ1-2; no clear D gene. V dropped 5 bases and J dropped 5 bases, with 12 bases sitting between them. Germline CDR1 reads SGHAT; CDR2 reads FQNNGV. The CDR3 totals 13 residues. The CDR3 sequence is CASSRDIQYGYTF. CDR3 in DNA: TGTGCCAGCAGCCGAGACATCCAATATGGCTACACCTTC.

The chain carries TRBV11-3 and TRBJ2-1, with 7 bases lining up with TRBD2. Germline CDR1 and CDR2: SGHNT and YENEEA. V lost 1 base to trimming and J lost 5 bases; unmatched junction nucleotides: 8. There are 16 residues in the CDR3. CDR3 DNA sequence: TGTGCCAGCAGCTTAGGAAATAGCGGGCCCAACAATGAGCAGTTCTTC. Its protein is CASSLGNSGPNNEQFF.

V gene TRBV27 combines with J gene TRBJ1-1; possible D gene TRBD1, 5 bases. Germline lookup yields CDR1 MNHEY and CDR2 SMNVEV (reference sequence). The CDR3 is 15 amino acids. Trimming removed 5 bases at V and 0 bases at J, with 13 bases between. The CDR3 sequence: CASSMTVFLNTEAFF. The CDR3 bases are TGTGCCAGCAGTATGACAGTTTTCTTGAACACTGAAGCTTTCTTT.

This clone has more than one count but fewer than ten. V usage is TRBV5-4 and J usage is TRBJ1-3; TRBD1 matches at 7 bases. The CDR3 totals 15 residues. With V trimmed by 3 bases and J by 2 bases, 5 bases remained unmatched. Looked up from germline, CDR1 is SGHNT and CDR2 is YYREEE (reference sequence). The CDR3 nucleotides read TGTGCCAGCAGCTACGGACAGGTCGCTGGAAACACCATATATTTT. Translation gives CASSYGQVAGNTIYF.

This rearrangement joins TRBV12-3 or TRBV12-4 to TRBJ2-1, with D maybe TRBD2 (6 bases). The germline V and J ends were trimmed by 6 bases and 7 bases, with 13 bases remaining between them. The CDR3 runs to 13 residues. CDR3 protein: CASSRGGGNEQFF. Here the CDR3 DNA reads TGTGCCAGCAGCCGGGGAGGCGGAAATGAGCAGTTCTTC.

This chain uses TRBV5-6 with TRBJ1-4, with D perhaps matching TRBD1 (6 bases). The germline CDR1 and CDR2 sequences are SGHDT and YYEEEE. The CDR3 extends over 16 amino acids. Trimming cost V 0 bases and J 4 bases, with 13 bases left between them. CDR3 residues: CASSLEGQGFNEKLFF. The CDR3 bases are TGTGCCAGCAGCTTGGAAGGTCAGGGGTTTAATGAAAAACTGTTTTTT.

The V gene is TRBV5-1, the J gene TRBJ1-4; 7 bases are a match to TRBD1. The germline gives CDR1 SGHRS, CDR2 YFSETQ. The V and J ends lost 9 bases and 3 bases, in that order; junction bases with no gene match: 5. The CDR3 covers 13 residues. CDR3 protein: CATRGTANEKLFF. The CDR3 bases are TGCGCCACTAGGGGGACAGCTAATGAAAAACTGTTTTTT.

J is TRBJ1-1 and V is TRBV28; D remains ambiguous. The germline gives CDR1 MDHEN, CDR2 SYDVKM. V was cut by 4 bases and J by 2 bases, with 14 bases left in between. This CDR3 is built from 15 residues. This chain's CDR3 is CASSSPAEANTEAFF. The CDR3 bases are TGTGCCAGCAGTTCCCCTGCCGAGGCCAACACTGAAGCTTTCTTT. Complete variable domain (other parts from reference TRBV28 and TRBJ1-1): DVKVTQSSRYLVKRTGEKVFLECVQDMDHENMFWYRQDPGLGLRLIYFSYDVKMKEKGDIPEGYSVSREKKERFSLILESASTNQTSMYLCASSSPAEANTEAFFGQGTRLTVV.

In its sample, this clone was seen once. The chain recombines TRBV28 with TRBJ1-2, with D perhaps TRBD1 (5 bases). Trimming removed 5 bases from V and 7 bases from J, with 14 bases in between. The CDR3 is 13 residues long. The germline gives CDR1 MDHEN, CDR2 SYDVKM. CDR3 sequence reads: CASSLRGGAGYTF. The DNA of the CDR3 is TGTGCCAGCAGTCTCCGAGGTGGGGCTGGCTACACCTTC.

The chain joins TRBV13 to TRBJ2-3; 14 bases map to TRBD2. V was clipped by 4 bases and J by 0 bases; unmatched bases: 9. The germline V gene has CDR1 PRHDT and CDR2 FYEKMQ (reference sequence). CDR3 length equals 19 residues. The CDR3 loop reads CASSSSGTSGSGSTDTQYF. The CDR3 region has the DNA TGTGCCAGCAGCTCGTCCGGGACTAGCGGGAGTGGGAGCACAGATACGCAGTATTTT.

The chain is built from TRBV19 and TRBJ1-1, with 8 bases identical to TRBD1. Germline V gives CDR1 LNHDA, CDR2 SQIVND (reference sequence). Trimming at V came to 7 bases and at J to 4 bases, leaving 5 bases not matched to a gene. The CDR3 sequence is 13 residues long. The CDR3 bases are TGTGCCAGTATGGCAGGGGGCATCACTGAAGCTTTCTTT. Its translation: CASMAGGITEAFF.